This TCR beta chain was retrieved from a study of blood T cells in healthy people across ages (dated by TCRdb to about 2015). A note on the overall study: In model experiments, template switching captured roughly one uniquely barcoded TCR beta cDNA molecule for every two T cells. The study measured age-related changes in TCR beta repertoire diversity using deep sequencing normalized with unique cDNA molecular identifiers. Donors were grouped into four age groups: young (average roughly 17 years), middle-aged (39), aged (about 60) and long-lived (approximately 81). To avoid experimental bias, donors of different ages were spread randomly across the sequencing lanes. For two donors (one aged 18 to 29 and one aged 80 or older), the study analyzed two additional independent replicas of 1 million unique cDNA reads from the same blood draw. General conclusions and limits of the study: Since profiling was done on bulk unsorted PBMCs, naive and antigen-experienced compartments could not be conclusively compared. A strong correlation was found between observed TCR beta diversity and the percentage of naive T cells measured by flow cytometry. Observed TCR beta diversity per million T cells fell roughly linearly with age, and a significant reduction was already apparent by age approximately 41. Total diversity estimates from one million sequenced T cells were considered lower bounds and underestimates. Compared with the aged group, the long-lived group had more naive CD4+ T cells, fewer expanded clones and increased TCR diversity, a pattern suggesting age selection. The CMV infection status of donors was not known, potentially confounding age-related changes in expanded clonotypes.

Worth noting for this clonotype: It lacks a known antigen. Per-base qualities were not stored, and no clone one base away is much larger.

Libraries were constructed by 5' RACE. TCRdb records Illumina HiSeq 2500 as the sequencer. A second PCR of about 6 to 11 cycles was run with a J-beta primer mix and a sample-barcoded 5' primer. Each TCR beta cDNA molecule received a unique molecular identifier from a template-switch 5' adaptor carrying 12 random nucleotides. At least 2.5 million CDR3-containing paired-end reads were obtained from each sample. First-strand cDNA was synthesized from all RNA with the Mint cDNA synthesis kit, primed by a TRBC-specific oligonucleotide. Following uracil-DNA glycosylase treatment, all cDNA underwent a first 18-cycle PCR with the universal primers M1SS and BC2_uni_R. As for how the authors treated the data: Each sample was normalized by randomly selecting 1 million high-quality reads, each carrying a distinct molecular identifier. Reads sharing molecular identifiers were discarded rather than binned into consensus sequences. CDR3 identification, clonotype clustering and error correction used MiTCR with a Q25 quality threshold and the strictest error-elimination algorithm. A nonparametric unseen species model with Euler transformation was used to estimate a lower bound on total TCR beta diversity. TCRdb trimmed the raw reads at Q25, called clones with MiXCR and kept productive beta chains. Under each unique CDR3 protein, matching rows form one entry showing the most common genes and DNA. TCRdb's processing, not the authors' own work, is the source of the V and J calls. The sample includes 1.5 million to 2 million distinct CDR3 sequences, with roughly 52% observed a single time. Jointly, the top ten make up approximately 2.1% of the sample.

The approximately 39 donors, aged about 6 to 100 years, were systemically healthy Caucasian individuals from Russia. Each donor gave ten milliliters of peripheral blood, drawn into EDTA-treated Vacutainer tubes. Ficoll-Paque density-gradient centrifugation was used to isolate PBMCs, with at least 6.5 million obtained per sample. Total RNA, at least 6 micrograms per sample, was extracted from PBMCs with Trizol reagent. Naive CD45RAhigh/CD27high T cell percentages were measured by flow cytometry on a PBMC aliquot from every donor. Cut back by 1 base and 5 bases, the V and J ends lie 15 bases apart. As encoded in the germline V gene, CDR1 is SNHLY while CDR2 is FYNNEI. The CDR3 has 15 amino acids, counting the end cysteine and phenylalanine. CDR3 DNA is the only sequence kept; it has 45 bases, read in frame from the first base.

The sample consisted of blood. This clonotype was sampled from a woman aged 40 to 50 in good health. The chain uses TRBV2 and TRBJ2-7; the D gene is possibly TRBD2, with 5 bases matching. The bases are TGTGCCAGCAGTGAAGTATCGGGGTATGCGGACGAGCAGTACTTC. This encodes CASSEVSGYADEQYF.